This T cell receptor (beta chain) was obtained from a study of beta chain features in type 1 diabetes. General study points: Moderate but significant shortening of TCRB CDR3s was recorded in all four CD4+ subsets from Type 1 diabetes patients.

Germline V lookup: CDR1 LNHNV, CDR2 YYDKDF (reference sequence). The CDR3 is 17 residues long. The J segment lost 0 bases and the V segment lost 5 bases, leaving 11 bases of the junction unmatched. About 100 mL of blood, on average, came from one heparinised draw per donor. As regards this clone: Its antigen is currently unknown.

Reverse transcription of all isolated RNA meant that expressed TCRB transcripts were sequenced. Sequencing was performed with immunoSEQ multiplex PCR; in TCRdb, only in-frame clones are kept and a portion is missing. The repertoire holds fewer than 350,000 clones, with about 15% as singletons. V and J are TRBV15 and TRBJ1-2; 8 bases fit TRBD1. The TCR comes from a man aged 18-30 years with type 1 diabetes. Sequenced: naive CD4+ T cells from blood. CDR3 nucleotides: TGTGCCACCAGCGAGAGCGGGACAGGCCTTGCTAACTATGGCTACACCTTC. It specifies CATSESGTGLANYGYTF.